A selection of T cell receptor beta chains follows, all from one sample in a study of cytomegalovirus exposure and HLA in healthy donors. The data were produced by immunoSEQ multiplex PCR, yet TCRdb's version contains in-frame clones alone and is incomplete. This sample has about 160,000 clones, with around four fifths found just once. The source material was PBMCs. Every receptor here comes from a boy between 2 and 10 years old in good health and CMV-seronegative. The CDR3 runs from the conserved cysteine through the conserved F or W. A D gene is named only where the DNA matches it firmly. Clone size appears in some rows only: once, few, many, or a class for an expanded clone.

TRBD1	.	TRBJ2-1	TRBV7-2	CASSRQDRDYNEQFF	TGTGCCAGCAGCCGCCAGGACAGGGATTACAATGAGCAGTTCTTC
TRBD2	few	TRBJ2-1	TRBV29-1	CSVVRGGLYNEQFF	TGCAGCGTTGTCCGCGGGGGGCTGTACAATGAGCAGTTCTTC
.	once	TRBJ1-3	TRBV5-1	CASSLASPTSSGNTIYF	TGCGCCAGCAGCTTAGCCTCACCGACAAGCTCTGGAAACACCATATATTTT
.	.	TRBJ2-3	TRBV19	CASSMQGGTDTQYF	TGTGCCAGTAGTATGCAGGGTGGGACAGATACGCAGTATTTT
.	.	TRBJ1-1	TRBV7-6	CASSPRGFGGNTEAFF	TGTGCCAGCAGCCCCAGGGGTTTCGGTGGGAACACTGAAGCTTTCTTT
TRBD1	.	TRBJ1-4	TRBV7-9	CASSSGQGIQSVSPEKLFF	TGTGCCAGCAGCTCTGGACAGGGGATTCAATCTGTGTCCCCTGAAAAACTGTTTTTT
TRBD1	.	TRBJ1-2	TRBV25-1	CASSDGTASYTF	TGTGCCAGCAGTGACGGGACAGCGAGCTACACCTTC
TRBD2	.	TRBJ2-5	TRBV7-2	CASSSSGRLQETQYF	TGTGCCAGCAGCTCGAGCGGGAGGCTCCAAGAGACCCAGTACTTC
.	.	TRBJ1-1	TRBV9	CASSVGRNTEAFF	TGTGCCAGCAGCGTTGGTAGGAACACTGAAGCTTTCTTT
.	.	TRBJ2-1	TRBV19	CASSILALANEQFF	TGTGCCAGTAGTATTTTAGCACTCGCCAATGAGCAGTTCTTC
TRBD1	.	TRBJ1-2	TRBV6-1	CASSGRDRGRSGYTF	TGTGCCAGCAGTGGTCGGGACAGGGGGCGGAGTGGCTACACCTTC
.	.	TRBJ1-4	TRBV27	CASRAVNEKLFF	TGTGCCAGCAGGGCCGTTAATGAAAAACTGTTTTTT
.	.	TRBJ1-2	TRBV5-1	CASSLEHSSNYGYTF	TGCGCCAGCAGCTTGGAGCACTCCTCTAACTATGGCTACACCTTC
TRBD2	.	TRBJ2-1	TRBV9	CASSPEVASGDNEQFF	TGTGCCAGCAGCCCAGAGGTCGCTAGCGGGGACAATGAGCAGTTCTTC
TRBD2	.	TRBJ2-3	TRBV7-3	CASSLRLAGVSTDTQYF	TGTGCCAGCAGCTTAAGGTTAGCGGGAGTAAGCACAGATACGCAGTATTTT
.	.	TRBJ1-1	TRBV5-1	CASSPGQPNTEAFF	TGCGCCAGCAGCCCCGGACAGCCGAACACTGAAGCTTTCTTT
.	.	TRBJ2-7	TRBV19	CASSVKRSSYEQYF	TGTGCCAGTAGTGTCAAGCGGAGCTCCTACGAGCAGTACTTC
.	.	TRBJ2-6	TRBV6-5	CASSREHRGANVLTF	TGTGCCAGCAGTCGCGAGCACCGCGGGGCCAACGTCCTGACTTTC
TRBD2	once	TRBJ2-1	TRBV7-7	CASSLGLAGGQDEQFF	TGTGCTAGCAGCTTAGGACTAGCGGGAGGTCAGGATGAGCAGTTCTTC